Here is one T cell receptor beta chain with its context. The data were obtained in a study of T cells after yellow fever vaccination. Trimming took 1 base from V and 8 from J; bases not matched to a gene: 16. The CDR3 covers 18 residues. Germline CDR1 and CDR2: LGHDT and YNNKEL (reference sequence). The study made its TCR cDNA through 5'RACE template switching. That step introduced a universal primer site along with UMIs. Using its own MiXCR run on the 5' RACE reads, TCRdb lists one record per CDR3 protein. The sample carries around 250,000 distinct CDR3 sequences, about 7.1% recorded once. This receptor was taken from a man under 40 who received the YFV17D yellow fever vaccine. The rearrangement links TRBV3-1 to TRBJ2-1; 8 bases agree with TRBD2. The specimen comprised CD4+ T cells sorted from PBMCs, sampled 15 days after the yellow fever booster vaccination. CDR3 sequence (DNA): TGTGCCAGCAGCCAAGGGGGAGTCCGGACTAGCACTTTCGATGAGCAGTTCTTC. Its protein product is CASSQGGVRTSTFDEQFF.